This T cell receptor beta chain was identified during a study of T cell responses to AZD1222 COVID-19 vaccine. This table comes from immunoSEQ multiplex PCR, and its TCRdb copy is limited to in-frame clones, with some not included. The table shows roughly 120,000 clones, with 92% occurring only once. The CDR3 has 14 amino acids. Trimming stripped 3 bases from V and 8 bases from J, with 19 bases between. Per the germline V gene, CDR1 is SQVTM and CDR2 is ANQGSEA. This sample comprised peripheral blood, obtained 28 days after the second AZD1222 dose. The TCR sequence derives from an adult who received the AZD1222 COVID-19 vaccine. This chain uses TRBV29-1 with TRBJ1-2; D may be TRBD1 (6 bases). The CDR3 coding sequence is TGCAGCGTTGACCCCGGGACTGGGGGGGCCGGCTACACCTTC. Amino acids: CSVDPGTGGAGYTF.